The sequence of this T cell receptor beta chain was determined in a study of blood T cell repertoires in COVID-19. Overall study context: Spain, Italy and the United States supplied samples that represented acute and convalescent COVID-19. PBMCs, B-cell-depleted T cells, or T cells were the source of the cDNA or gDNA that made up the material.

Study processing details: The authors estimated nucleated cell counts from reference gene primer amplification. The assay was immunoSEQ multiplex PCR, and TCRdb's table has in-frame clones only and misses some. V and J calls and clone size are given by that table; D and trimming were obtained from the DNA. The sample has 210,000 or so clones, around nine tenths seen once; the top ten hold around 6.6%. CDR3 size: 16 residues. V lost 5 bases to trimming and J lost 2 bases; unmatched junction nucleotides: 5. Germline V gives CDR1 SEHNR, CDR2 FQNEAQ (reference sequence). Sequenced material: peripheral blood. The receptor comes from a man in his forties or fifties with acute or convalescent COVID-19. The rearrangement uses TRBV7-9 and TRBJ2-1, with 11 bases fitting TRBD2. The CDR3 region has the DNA TGTGCCAGCAGCCCGAATAGCGGGGGGGCCTACAATGAGCAGTTCTTC. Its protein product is CASSPNSGGAYNEQFF.